What follows describes a single T cell receptor beta chain. Its antigen is not identified. This record belongs to a study of cytomegalovirus exposure and HLA in healthy donors. Whole-study results and caveats: Most TCR sequences proved rare, with some public TCRs found in many donors.

The CDR3 is 16 amino acids. The ends lost 0 bases at V and 3 bases at J; junction bases unmatched: 6. Germline V gives CDR1 MNHNY, CDR2 SVGAGI (reference sequence). Repertoires were generated with immunoSEQ multiplex PCR, while TCRdb's copy carries only in-frame clones and drops some. The data show some 120,000 clones, with around 92% seen just once and over 3% held by the top ten. This receptor was obtained from a man aged 30 to 45 in good health and CMV-seronegative. Sequencing was performed on PBMCs. The chain employs TRBV6-6 and TRBJ1-1; TRBD1 matches at 8 bases. The CDR3 DNA follows: TGTGCCAGCAGTTACTCCCCGGACAGGGTGGACACTGAAGCTTTCTTT. It yields the protein CASSYSPDRVDTEAFF.